This T cell receptor (beta chain) was sequenced in a study of cytomegalovirus exposure and HLA in healthy donors. V lost 0 bases and J 2 bases, leaving 12 bases between the germline ends. Germline values: CDR1 SGHNT, CDR2 YYREEE (reference sequence). The CDR3 is 15 residues long. Regarding the study as a whole: Some TCR beta chains (roughly 160 of them) were listed as cytomegalovirus-associated.

The table came from immunoSEQ multiplex PCR; TCRdb's copy has only in-frame clones and leaves some out. The repertoire holds roughly 300,000 clones, around 86% seen once, with around 0.84% in the top ten. Turning to this clone: The antigen remains unidentified.

This chain connects TRBV5-4 to TRBJ2-7; the D gene is possibly TRBD2 (5 bases). Sequencing used PBMCs. The source of this sequence is a woman in her late teens or twenties in good health and CMV-seronegative. In DNA, the CDR3 is TGTGCCAGCAGCTTGGGGATGGGAGTCCCCTACGAGCAGTACTTC. Protein product: CASSLGMGVPYEQYF. The full variable domain, its missing parts supplied by reference TRBV5-4 and TRBJ2-7, is ETGVTQSPTHLIKTRGQQVTLRCSSQSGHNTVSWYQQALGQGPQFIFQYYREEENGRGNFPPRFSGLQFPNYSSELNVNALELDDSALYLCASSLGMGVPYEQYFGPGTRLTVT.